A selection of T cell receptor beta chains follows, all from one sample in a study of cytomegalovirus exposure and HLA in healthy donors. Some clones are missing from TCRdb's copy, which holds only in-frame ones; the method was immunoSEQ multiplex PCR. Among fewer than 250,000 clones listed, roughly 82% were seen once. Specimen: PBMCs. Receptors originate from a man aged 40-49 years in good health and CMV-seropositive. CDR3s include the opening cysteine and the closing phenylalanine or tryptophan. D genes are given only for firm matches. Where a row states a size, it is once, few, many or the class of an expanded clone; other rows omit it.

D | J | V | length | size | DNA | CDR3
TRBD2 | TRBJ2-7 | TRBV11-3 | 18 | . | TGTGCCAGCAGCTTAAACCCCGGGCTAGCGGGAGGCCGCTACGAGCAGTACTTC | CASSLNPGLAGGRYEQYF
. | TRBJ1-1 | TRBV14 | 13 | . | TGTGCCAGCAGCCTCCCCTTGGGGACAGAAGCTTTCTTT | CASSLPLGTEAFF
. | TRBJ2-1 | TRBV25-1 | 13 | . | TGTGCCAGCATTCAGGGGGCTAGCGGGATTAAGTTCTTC | CASIQGASGIKFF
TRBD1 | TRBJ1-1 | TRBV19 | 15 | . | TGTGCCAGTAGTCCCGGGACAGGGGTTGGGACTGAAGCTTTCTTT | CASSPGTGVGTEAFF
. | TRBJ1-5 | TRBV2 | 14 | . | TGTGCCAGCAGTGAAGTACGGGGGTTTCAGCCCCAGCATTTT | CASSEVRGFQPQHF
. | TRBJ2-4 | TRBV7-2 | 19 | once | TGTGCCAGCAGCTTAGGCATATCAGGGGCCAAGGAGGCCAAAAACATTCAGTACTTC | CASSLGISGAKEAKNIQYF
. | TRBJ2-2 | TRBV5-4 | 16 | . | TGTGCCAGCAGCTTGCCTGATGGGCCGAGCACCGGGGAGCTGTTTTTT | CASSLPDGPSTGELFF
. | TRBJ2-2 | TRBV19 | 14 | . | TGTGCCAGTAGTATAGTCAGGGGCACCGGGGAGCTGTTTTTT | CASSIVRGTGELFF
. | TRBJ2-3 | TRBV5-6 | 14 | . | TGTGCCAGCAGCTTGGGACTCGACACAGATACGCAGTATTTT | CASSLGLDTDTQYF
. | TRBJ2-6 | TRBV2 | 13 | once | TGTGCCAGCAGTCAATCCGGGGCCAACGTCCTGACTTTC | CASSQSGANVLTF
. | TRBJ1-4 | TRBV19 | 16 | . | TGTGCCAGTAGTCTCCAGGGTGGTGGCACTAATGAAAAACTGTTTTTT | CASSLQGGGTNEKLFF
. | TRBJ1-1 | TRBV19 | 12 | . | TGTGCCAGCAAGGACTCATGGACTGAAGCTTTCTTT | CASKDSWTEAFF
TRBD2 | TRBJ2-7 | TRBV5-5 | 15 | . | TGTGCCAGCAGCTTGCTTAGCGGGAGGACCTACGAGCAGTACTTC | CASSLLSGRTYEQYF
TRBD2 | TRBJ2-1 | TRBV4-1 | 16 | . | TGCGCCAGCAGCCAAGAGGGGACTAGCGGACACAATGAGCAGTTCTTC | CASSQEGTSGHNEQFF
TRBD1 | TRBJ1-2 | TRBV7-2 | 13 | . | TGTGCCAGCAGCCTGGACAGGGGCGGTGGCTACACCTTC | CASSLDRGGGYTF
. | TRBJ2-3 | TRBV25-1 | 12 | . | TGTGCCAGCAGTGAACCGTCAGATACGCAGTATTTT | CASSEPSDTQYF
. | TRBJ1-1 | TRBV6-1 | 14 | once | TGTGCCAGCAGTGAAGGACAGCTGAACACTGAAGCTTTCTTT | CASSEGQLNTEAFF
TRBD1 | TRBJ1-1 | TRBV6-1 | 18 | . | TGTGCCAGCAGTGATCCCTTTGGCAGGGGGCTCGATAGCACTGAAGCTTTCTTT | CASSDPFGRGLDSTEAFF
. | TRBJ2-5 | TRBV7-8 | 12 | . | TGTGCCAGCGGCGGGGAGAGGGAGACCCAGTACTTC | CASGGERETQYF
. | TRBJ2-1 | TRBV30 | 13 | . | TGTGCCTGTTCTAGACCCACCTACAATGAGCAGTTCTTC | CACSRPTYNEQFF
TRBD1 | TRBJ2-1 | TRBV27 | 15 | . | TGTGCCAGCAGTTTAGGACAGGGAAGCTACAATGAGCAGTTCTTC | CASSLGQGSYNEQFF
TRBD2 | TRBJ2-5 | TRBV5-4 | 15 | . | TGTGCCAGCAGCTACCCTAGCGGGAGAGATGAGACCCAGTACTTC | CASSYPSGRDETQYF
. | TRBJ1-2 | TRBV7-8 | 13 | . | TGTGCCAGCAGCCCGGTAATCAGGGGAGACTACACCTTC | CASSPVIRGDYTF
. | TRBJ2-5 | TRBV5-1 | 17 | . | TGCGCCAGCAGCTTGGGCAACCAACTGGTCGGCCAAGAGACCCAGTACTTC | CASSLGNQLVGQETQYF
. | TRBJ1-2 | TRBV19 | 12 | . | TGTGCCAGTAGTTGGCCGCGCGGCGGCTACACCTTC | CASSWPRGGYTF
TRBD2 | TRBJ2-5 | TRBV11-2 | 16 | . | TGTGCCAGCAGTTTTGTAGCGGGAGGGCCCCAAGAGACCCAGTACTTC | CASSFVAGGPQETQYF
. | TRBJ2-3 | TRBV2 | 14 | . | TGTGCCAGCAGTGCGGGCGGGGTCACAGATACGCAGTATTTT | CASSAGGVTDTQYF
. | TRBJ1-1 | TRBV19 | 15 | . | TGTGCCAGTAGTATAAACGGAGACTGGAACACTGAAGCTTTCTTT | CASSINGDWNTEAFF
. | TRBJ1-1 | TRBV28 | 16 | once | TGTGCCAGCAGTTTATATAGGGGAGGGGGGAACACTGAAGCTTTCTTT | CASSLYRGGGNTEAFF
. | TRBJ1-5 | TRBV19 | 13 | . | TGTGCCAGTAGCGCAACGACGACACGACCCCAGCATTTT | CASSATTTRPQHF
. | TRBJ2-5 | TRBV5-1 | 14 | . | TGCGCCAGCAGCCCCTCGGGTGACCAAGAGACCCAGTACTTC | CASSPSGDQETQYF
TRBD2 | TRBJ2-1 | TRBV10-3 | 17 | . | TGTGCCATCAGTGAGTCCCTCCCGGGAGGTACCTACAATGAGCAGTTCTTC | CAISESLPGGTYNEQFF
. | TRBJ1-6 | TRBV27 | 15 | . | TGTGCCAGCAGGACAGACAGCTCCTATAATTCACCCCTCCACTTT | CASRTDSSYNSPLHF
. | TRBJ2-2 | TRBV28 | 15 | . | TGTGCCAGCAGTTTAGGACTAACGAACACCGGGGAGCTGTTTTTT | CASSLGLTNTGELFF
. | TRBJ1-1 | TRBV5-1 | 16 | . | TGCGCCAGCAGCTTGGCCGGGGGGGCCCTGAACACTGAAGCTTTCTTT | CASSLAGGALNTEAFF